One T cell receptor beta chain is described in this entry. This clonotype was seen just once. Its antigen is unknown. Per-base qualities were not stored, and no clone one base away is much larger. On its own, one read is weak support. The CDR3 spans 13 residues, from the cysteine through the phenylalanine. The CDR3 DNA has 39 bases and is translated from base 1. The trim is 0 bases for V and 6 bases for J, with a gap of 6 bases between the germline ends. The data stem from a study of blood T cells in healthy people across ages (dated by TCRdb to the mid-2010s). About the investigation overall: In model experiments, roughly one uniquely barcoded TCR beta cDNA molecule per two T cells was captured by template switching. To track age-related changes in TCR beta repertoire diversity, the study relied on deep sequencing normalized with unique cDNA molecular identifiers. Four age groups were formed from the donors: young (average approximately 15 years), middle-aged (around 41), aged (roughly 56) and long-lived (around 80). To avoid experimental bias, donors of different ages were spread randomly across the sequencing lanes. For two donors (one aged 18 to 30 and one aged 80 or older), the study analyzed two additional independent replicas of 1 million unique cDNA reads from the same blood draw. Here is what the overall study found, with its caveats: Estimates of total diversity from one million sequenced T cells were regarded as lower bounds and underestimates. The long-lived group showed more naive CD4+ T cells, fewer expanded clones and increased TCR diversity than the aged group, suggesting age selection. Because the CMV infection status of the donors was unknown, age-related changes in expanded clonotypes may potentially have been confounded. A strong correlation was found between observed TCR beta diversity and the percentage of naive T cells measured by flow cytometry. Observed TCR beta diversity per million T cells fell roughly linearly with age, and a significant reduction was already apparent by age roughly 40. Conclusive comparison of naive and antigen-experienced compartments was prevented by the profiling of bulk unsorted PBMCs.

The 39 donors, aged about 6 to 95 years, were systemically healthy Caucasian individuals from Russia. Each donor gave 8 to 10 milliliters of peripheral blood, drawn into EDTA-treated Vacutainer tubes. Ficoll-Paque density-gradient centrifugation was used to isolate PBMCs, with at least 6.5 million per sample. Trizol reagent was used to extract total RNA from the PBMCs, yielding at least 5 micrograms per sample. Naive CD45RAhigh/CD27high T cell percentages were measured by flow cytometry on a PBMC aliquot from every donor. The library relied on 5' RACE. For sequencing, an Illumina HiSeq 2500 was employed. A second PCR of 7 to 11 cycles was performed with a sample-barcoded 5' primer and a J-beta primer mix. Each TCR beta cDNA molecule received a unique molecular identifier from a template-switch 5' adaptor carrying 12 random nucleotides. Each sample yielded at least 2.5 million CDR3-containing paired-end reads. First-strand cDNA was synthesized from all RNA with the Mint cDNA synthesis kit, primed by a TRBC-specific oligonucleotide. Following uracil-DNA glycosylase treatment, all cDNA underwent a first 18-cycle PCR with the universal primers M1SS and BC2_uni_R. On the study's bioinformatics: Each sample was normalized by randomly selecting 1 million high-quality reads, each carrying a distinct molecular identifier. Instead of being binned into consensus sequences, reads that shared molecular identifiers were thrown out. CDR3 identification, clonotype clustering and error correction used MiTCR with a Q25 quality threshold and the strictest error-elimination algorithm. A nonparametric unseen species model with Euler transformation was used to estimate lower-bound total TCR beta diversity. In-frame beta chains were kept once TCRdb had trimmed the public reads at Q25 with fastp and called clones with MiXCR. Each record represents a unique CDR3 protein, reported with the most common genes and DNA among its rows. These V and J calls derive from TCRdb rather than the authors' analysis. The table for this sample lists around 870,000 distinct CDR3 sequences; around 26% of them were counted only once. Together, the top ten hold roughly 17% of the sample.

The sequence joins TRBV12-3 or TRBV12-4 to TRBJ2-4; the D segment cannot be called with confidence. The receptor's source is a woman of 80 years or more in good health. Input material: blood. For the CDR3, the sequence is CASSLARINIQYF. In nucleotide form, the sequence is TGTGCCAGCAGTTTAGCGCGTATAAACATTCAGTACTTC.